A selection of T cell receptor beta chains follows, all from one sample in a study of CD8+CD57+ T cells in acquired aplastic anemia. MiXCR was run by TCRdb on the reads, yielding one entry per CDR3 protein. The profile shows 300,000 or so distinct CDR3 sequences, about 50% of them singletons. The sample taken for sequencing was sorted CD4+, CD8+, or CD8+CD57+ T cells (not recorded which) from PBMCs. These receptor sequences come from a human donor with aplastic anemia. Both conserved end residues are part of each CDR3. The order of the fields is clone size, V gene, J gene, D gene, CDR3 DNA, CDR3 protein. A D gene is named only where the DNA matches it firmly. The listing skips clone size in some rows; elsewhere it reads once, few, many or a size class.

clone size: many
V gene: TRBV11-2
J gene: TRBJ2-1
D gene: TRBD1
CDR3 DNA: TGTGCCAGCAGCTTACTCCAGGGGGCTAGGGGCAATGAGCAGTTCTTC
CDR3 protein: CASSLLQGARGNEQFF

clone size: few
V gene: TRBV7-3
J gene: TRBJ2-1
D gene: -
CDR3 DNA: TGTGCCAGCAGCCCGGGGACGAGCGGCCATGAGCAGTTCTTC
CDR3 protein: CASSPGTSGHEQFF

clone size: many
V gene: TRBV12-3/TRBV12-4
J gene: TRBJ2-7
D gene: -
CDR3 DNA: TGTGCCAGTGGGCGCACCTACGAGCAGTACTTC
CDR3 protein: CASGRTYEQYF

clone size: -
V gene: TRBV7-2
J gene: TRBJ2-7
D gene: -
CDR3 DNA: TGTGCCAGCGGGGGGCGCGGACGCGAGCAGTACTTC
CDR3 protein: CASGGRGREQYF

clone size: -
V gene: TRBV2
J gene: TRBJ2-7
D gene: TRBD1
CDR3 DNA: TGTGCCAGCAGCGCAAGACAGGGGTACGAGCAGTACTTT
CDR3 protein: CASSARQGYEQYF

clone size: many
V gene: TRBV7-9
J gene: TRBJ1-4
D gene: TRBD1
CDR3 DNA: TGTGCCAGCAGCGCCGGGACAGGGGGTGAAAAACTGTTTTTT
CDR3 protein: CASSAGTGGEKLFF

clone size: -
V gene: TRBV12-5
J gene: TRBJ2-3
D gene: -
CDR3 DNA: TGTGCTAGTGGTTTATACGGGAGAACAGATACGCAGTATTTT
CDR3 protein: CASGLYGRTDTQYF

clone size: -
V gene: TRBV7-9
J gene: TRBJ2-4
D gene: TRBD1
CDR3 DNA: TGTGCCAGCAGCGACGCAGGGGGAGCCAAAAACATTCAGTACTTC
CDR3 protein: CASSDAGGAKNIQYF

clone size: -
V gene: TRBV20-1
J gene: TRBJ2-5
D gene: -
CDR3 DNA: TGCAGTGCTAGGGCAAGGGGGGGGGAAGAGACCCAGTACTTC
CDR3 protein: CSARARGGEETQYF

clone size: few
V gene: TRBV7-9
J gene: TRBJ2-2
D gene: -
CDR3 DNA: TGTGCCAGCAGCTCTAGGGCCTCGAACACCGGGGAGCTGTTTTTT
CDR3 protein: CASSSRASNTGELFF

clone size: -
V gene: TRBV5-1
J gene: TRBJ2-5
D gene: TRBD1
CDR3 DNA: TGCGCCAGCAAAGGACAGGGGCCGGGGGAGACCCAGTACTTC
CDR3 protein: CASKGQGPGETQYF

clone size: many
V gene: TRBV5-1
J gene: TRBJ2-7
D gene: -
CDR3 DNA: TGCGCCAGCAGCTTGTTCCTGGAGGGGAACGAGCAGTACTTC
CDR3 protein: CASSLFLEGNEQYF

clone size: many
V gene: TRBV15
J gene: TRBJ2-2
D gene: -
CDR3 DNA: TGTGCCACCAGCCGGGACCAGCGCAGGGAGCTGTTTTTT
CDR3 protein: CATSRDQRRELFF

clone size: many
V gene: TRBV5-4
J gene: TRBJ2-5
D gene: -
CDR3 DNA: TGTGCCAGCAGCTTGGTCGTGGCGGGACAGGAGACCCAGTACTTC
CDR3 protein: CASSLVVAGQETQYF

clone size: -
V gene: TRBV7-3
J gene: TRBJ2-7
D gene: TRBD1
CDR3 DNA: TGTGCCAGCAGCTTCGGACAGGCTGAGCAGTACTTC
CDR3 protein: CASSFGQAEQYF

clone size: -
V gene: TRBV19
J gene: TRBJ1-5
D gene: -
CDR3 DNA: TGTGCCAGTAGTATACTGGTCGGGGGCAATCAGCCCCAGCATTTT
CDR3 protein: CASSILVGGNQPQHF

clone size: -
V gene: TRBV18
J gene: TRBJ1-5
D gene: -
CDR3 DNA: TGTGCCAGCTCACCGGGCTCGGGGGTAAATACTCAGCCCCAGCATTTT
CDR3 protein: CASSPGSGVNTQPQHF

clone size: few
V gene: TRBV5-1
J gene: TRBJ1-1
D gene: -
CDR3 DNA: TGCGCCAGCAGCTTGAGGCTGAGAGAAAACACTGAAGCTTTCTTT
CDR3 protein: CASSLRLRENTEAFF

clone size: many
V gene: TRBV12-5
J gene: TRBJ2-1
D gene: TRBD1
CDR3 DNA: TGTGCTAGTGGCAGCGTGGGGACAGGGGTCGATGAGCAGTTCTTC
CDR3 protein: CASGSVGTGVDEQFF

clone size: few
V gene: TRBV9
J gene: TRBJ2-5
D gene: TRBD1
CDR3 DNA: TGTGCCAGCAGCCCCAGGGACAGGGGTTTCCTTTACCAAGAGACCCAGTACTTC
CDR3 protein: CASSPRDRGFLYQETQYF

clone size: many
V gene: TRBV6-5
J gene: TRBJ2-2
D gene: -
CDR3 DNA: TGTGCCAGCAGTTACCACACAGGAACCGGGGAGCTGTTTTTT
CDR3 protein: CASSYHTGTGELFF

clone size: -
V gene: TRBV12-3/TRBV12-4
J gene: TRBJ2-3
D gene: TRBD2
CDR3 DNA: TGTGCCAGCAGTTTTCTAGCGGGGACTGATACGCAGTATTTT
CDR3 protein: CASSFLAGTDTQYF

clone size: -
V gene: TRBV2
J gene: TRBJ2-7
D gene: -
CDR3 DNA: TGTGCCAGCGGTAACGGACAGTACTTC
CDR3 protein: CASGNGQYF

clone size: many
V gene: TRBV4-2
J gene: TRBJ2-3
D gene: -
CDR3 DNA: TGTGCCAGCAGCCAAGTCGGTGGGAGCACAGATACGCAGTATTTT
CDR3 protein: CASSQVGGSTDTQYF

clone size: -
V gene: TRBV5-4
J gene: TRBJ2-7
D gene: TRBD2
CDR3 DNA: TGTGCCAGCAGCTATCCTGCGGGAGGGTGGTACGAGCAGTACTTC
CDR3 protein: CASSYPAGGWYEQYF

clone size: -
V gene: TRBV15
J gene: TRBJ1-1
D gene: -
CDR3 DNA: TGTGCCACCAGCAGAGATTCGGGGGCACGAGCTTTCTTT
CDR3 protein: CATSRDSGARAFF

clone size: -
V gene: TRBV2
J gene: TRBJ1-2
D gene: -
CDR3 DNA: TGTGCCAGCAGTGAACAAAAGGGGGGAAGTCGGGATGGCTACACCTTC
CDR3 protein: CASSEQKGGSRDGYTF

clone size: once
V gene: TRBV7-2
J gene: TRBJ1-1
D gene: -
CDR3 DNA: TGTGCCAGCAGCCCAGGACAGTCTGAAGCTTTCTTT
CDR3 protein: CASSPGQSEAFF

clone size: -
V gene: TRBV5-6
J gene: TRBJ1-6
D gene: -
CDR3 DNA: TGTGCCAGCAGCACCCCCTCTGGACAGAGTAATTCACCCCTCCACTTT
CDR3 protein: CASSTPSGQSNSPLHF

clone size: -
V gene: TRBV7-2
J gene: TRBJ2-1
D gene: TRBD2
CDR3 DNA: TGTGCCAGCAGTCCCATAGCGGGATGGAGCTCCTACAATGAGCAGTTCTTC
CDR3 protein: CASSPIAGWSSYNEQFF

clone size: -
V gene: TRBV7-3
J gene: TRBJ2-7
D gene: -
CDR3 DNA: TGTGCCAGCAGCTTAAGTGTCGACAACCGCTACGAGCAGTACTTC
CDR3 protein: CASSLSVDNRYEQYF

clone size: -
V gene: TRBV20-1
J gene: TRBJ1-2
D gene: -
CDR3 DNA: TGCAGTGCTAGAGATCCGGACAGACTCTATGGCTACACCTTC
CDR3 protein: CSARDPDRLYGYTF

clone size: many
V gene: TRBV7-2
J gene: TRBJ1-1
D gene: -
CDR3 DNA: TGTGCCAGCAGCTCGTATTCTGGGATATGGAACACTGAAGCTTTCTTT
CDR3 protein: CASSSYSGIWNTEAFF

clone size: -
V gene: TRBV29-1
J gene: TRBJ1-5
D gene: -
CDR3 DNA: TGCAGCGTACTGACCTCGGACATTCAGCCCCAGCATTTT
CDR3 protein: CSVLTSDIQPQHF

clone size: few
V gene: TRBV2
J gene: TRBJ2-7
D gene: -
CDR3 DNA: TGTGCCAGCATAAGGGATCGAGGCCACGAGCAGTACTTC
CDR3 protein: CASIRDRGHEQYF

clone size: many
V gene: TRBV11-3
J gene: TRBJ2-7
D gene: -
CDR3 DNA: TGTGCCAGCAGCCTAAACGGGGGAAACAGGGGCGAGCAGTACTTC
CDR3 protein: CASSLNGGNRGEQYF

clone size: many
V gene: TRBV12-3/TRBV12-4
J gene: TRBJ2-7
D gene: -
CDR3 DNA: TGTGCCAGCAGTTCTCGGACAGAGTACGAGCAGTACTTC
CDR3 protein: CASSSRTEYEQYF

clone size: -
V gene: TRBV12-3/TRBV12-4
J gene: TRBJ1-6
D gene: TRBD1
CDR3 DNA: TGTGCCAGCAGTTACTCTCGGACAGGGGTTTCACCCCTCCACTTT
CDR3 protein: CASSYSRTGVSPLHF

clone size: -
V gene: TRBV25-1
J gene: TRBJ2-2
D gene: -
CDR3 DNA: TGTGCCAGCAGTCGAGGGGGCACCGGGGAGCTGTTTTTT
CDR3 protein: CASSRGGTGELFF

clone size: few
V gene: TRBV20-1
J gene: TRBJ2-3
D gene: -
CDR3 DNA: TGCAGTGCTAGGGACGGGGGTAGCACAGATACGCAGTATTTT
CDR3 protein: CSARDGGSTDTQYF

clone size: -
V gene: TRBV15
J gene: TRBJ2-5
D gene: -
CDR3 DNA: TGTGCCACCAGCAGCGAGCCGGTAGAGTACCAAGAGACCCAGTACTTC
CDR3 protein: CATSSEPVEYQETQYF

clone size: once
V gene: TRBV7-6
J gene: TRBJ2-6
D gene: -
CDR3 DNA: TGTGCCAGCAGCTTGGGGGAGGAGGGCTCTGGGGCCAACGTCCTGACTTTC
CDR3 protein: CASSLGEEGSGANVLTF